These 20 T cell receptor beta chains were sequenced from one sample in a study of spatial heterogeneity in lung cancer. Specified time point: sample taken at primary tumor resection. No antigen has been identified for these receptors. Study-level points and caveats: It was found that expanded intratumoral alpha and beta TCR counts tracked tumor mutation counts.

TCRdb re-analysed the 5' RACE reads in MiXCR, keeping a single row per CDR3 protein. The sample has approximately 9,500 distinct CDR3 sequences, approximately 8% seen once. The source material was lung tumor tissue, sampled at surgery. The receptors come from a male donor with early-stage non-small cell lung cancer.

The sample holds a few counts of this clonotype. This sequence joins TRBV28 and TRBJ2-3; 8 bases map to TRBD2. This CDR3 contains 14 residues. After removal of 5 bases from V and 2 bases from J, the junction contained 3 bases not matched to a gene. Germline CDR1 is MDHEN and CDR2 is SYDVKM. The CDR3 DNA is TGTGCCAGCAGTCGAGCGGGAGTCACAGATACGCAGTATTTT. Its translation is CASSRAGVTDTQYF.

In its sample, this clonotype was seen a few times. The chain has TRBV19 and TRBJ2-3; 9 nucleotides match TRBD1. Germline V gene sequence: CDR1 LNHDA, CDR2 SQIVND (reference sequence). Trimming took 8 bases from V and 1 from J; bases not matched to a gene: 4. CDR3 length: 14 amino acids. CDR3 DNA sequence: TGTGCCAGTGAGGACAGGGGAGGCACAGATACGCAGTATTTT. Residues: CASEDRGGTDTQYF. Combining the CDR3 with reference TRBV19 and TRBJ2-3 gives the whole variable domain DGGITQSPKYLFRKEGQNVTLSCEQNLNHDAMYWYRQDPGQGLRLIYYSQIVNDFQKGDIAEGYSVSREKKESFPLTVTSAQKNPTAFYLCASEDRGGTDTQYFGPGTRLTVL.

The chain employs TRBV28 and TRBJ1-2, with D tentatively TRBD1 (6 bases). From germline, CDR1 is MDHEN and CDR2 SYDVKM. The V gene lost 2 bases and the J gene lost 2 bases, with 9 bases spanning the gap. The CDR3 is 14 amino acids. The CDR3 DNA reads as TGTGCCAGCAGTTTAGGGGGGGGCAACTATGGCTACACCTTC. Protein: CASSLGGGNYGYTF.

This clonotype was seen repeatedly, ten times or more. Written as DNA, the CDR3 is TGCAGTGCTAAATTCCGGGACAGGGGGTCACTGACTCACAATGAGCAGTTCTTC. As protein: CSAKFRDRGSLTHNEQFF. The chain employs TRBV20-1 and TRBJ2-1; TRBD1 matches 11 bases. CDR3 length: 18 residues. Germline CDR1 and CDR2: DFQATT and SNEGSKA (reference sequence). Trimming removed 4 bases from V and 5 bases from J; junction bases left unmatched: 16.

The V and J genes are TRBV6-5 and TRBJ1-4; no reliable D call. V lost 2 bases and J lost 0, with 7 bases in between. Germline V gene lookup returns CDR1 MNHEY and CDR2 SVGAGI. This CDR3 is 15 amino acids long. The CDR3 DNA reads as TGTGCCAGCAGTTACGCAAGTTCAACTAATGAAAAACTGTTTTTT. This translates into CASSYASSTNEKLFF.

This clonotype is medium-sized (0.01 to 0.1%) in the sample. This likely comes from a read error, as the CDR3 has no conserved phenylalanine or tryptophan at its end. The DNA is left out, because the CDR3 cannot be placed on it with certainty; the CDR3 is given as TCRdb lists it. This chain joins TRBV2 and TRBJ1-1; TRBD1, the table's D call, was not compared with the DNA. The CDR3 has 9 amino acids, counting both end residues. Germline values: CDR1 SNHLY, CDR2 FYNNEI. The CDR3 region is CASSDDRGV.

This clonotype appeared many times. This rearrangement joins TRBV5-1 to TRBJ1-1; D ambiguous. The CDR3 covers 15 residues. Trimming removed 5 bases from V and 10 bases from J, with 24 bases in between. Germline CDR1 SGHRS, CDR2 YFSETQ. The CDR3: CASSLTSTSWKGAFF. CDR3 DNA sequence: TGCGCCAGCAGTCTTACATCCACCTCCTGGAAAGGAGCTTTCTTT.

This clonotype was seen at least ten times. This chain links TRBV6-2 or TRBV6-3 with TRBJ1-5, with unresolved D. This CDR3 region has 15 residues. CDR1 is MNHEY, CDR2 SVGEGT, per germline. V was trimmed by 2 bases and J by 3 bases, leaving 11 bases between them. Here the CDR3 reads CASSYANTHNQPQHF. The CDR3 nucleotides read TGTGCCAGCAGTTACGCTAACACTCACAATCAGCCCCAGCATTTT.

The J gene is TRBJ2-7, the V gene TRBV7-2; weak D call: TRBD2 (5 bases). With 6 bases removed from V and 8 bases from J, the gap between germline ends came to 14 bases. Germline V gene lookup returns CDR1 SGHTA and CDR2 FQGNSA. The CDR3 is made up of 12 amino acids. Here the CDR3 DNA reads TGTGCCAGCAGGAACAGCGGAGTCAAGCAGTACTTC. It encodes CASRNSGVKQYF.

This clonotype appeared many times. The rearrangement joins TRBV3-1 to TRBJ2-4, with D perhaps matching TRBD1 (6 bases). The CDR3 runs to 15 residues. Germline V gene data show CDR1 as LGHDT and CDR2 as YNNKEL (reference sequence). Deletions cut 3 bases from V and 2 bases from J, with 11 bases between. CDR3: CASSQWQGTKNIQYF. CDR3 sequence (DNA): TGTGCCAGCAGCCAGTGGCAGGGGACCAAAAACATTCAGTACTTC.

The CDR3 region is CASSLGDPGSGNTIYF. Written as DNA, the CDR3 is TGTGCCAGCAGCTTAGGTGACCCAGGCTCTGGAAACACCATATATTTT. The chain couples TRBV7-2 to TRBJ1-3; D remains ambiguous. CDR3 length: 16 residues. The ends were cut back, 1 base at V and 0 bases at J, with 10 bases in the middle. Germline V gene sequence: CDR1 SGHTA, CDR2 FQGNSA.

V usage is TRBV7-2 and J usage is TRBJ2-5; 8 nucleotides align to TRBD2. Germline values: CDR1 SGHTA, CDR2 FQGNSA. The CDR3 runs 16 residues. V lost 1 base, J lost 7 bases, and 11 bases stayed unmatched. The CDR3 sequence: CASSLDGGGPFATQYF. The CDR3, as DNA: TGTGCCAGCAGCTTAGACGGCGGGGGGCCTTTCGCGACCCAGTACTTC.

The rearrangement uses TRBV5-1 and TRBJ2-1; D ambiguous. The CDR3 is 12 residues long. Per germline, CDR1 SGHRS and CDR2 YFSETQ. The V end lost 4 bases, the J end lost 3 bases, and 5 bases lay between the germline ends. For the CDR3, the DNA is TGCGCCAGCAGCACAGACTACAATGAGCAGTTCTTC. It is translated as CASSTDYNEQFF.

This clonotype was seen at least ten times. The genes are TRBV28 and TRBJ2-7; perhaps TRBD2 as D (6 bases). Germline assignment: CDR1 MDHEN and CDR2 SYDVKM. The CDR3 covers 16 residues. V gave up 2 bases and J gave up 0 bases, with 14 bases separating them. The CDR3 nucleotides are TGTGCCAGCAGTTTACCCCTGCGGGGTGGCTCCTACGAGCAGTACTTC. It specifies CASSLPLRGGSYEQYF. Variable domain in full (rest from reference TRBV28 and TRBJ2-7): DVKVTQSSRYLVKRTGEKVFLECVQDMDHENMFWYRQDPGLGLRLIYFSYDVKMKEKGDIPEGYSVSREKKERFSLILESASTNQTSMYLCASSLPLRGGSYEQYFGPGTRLTVT.

This clonotype was picked up a small number of times. The chain combines TRBV5-6 with TRBJ2-5; D remains unclear. Germline-derived CDR1 and CDR2 are SGHDT and YYEEEE. The V and J ends lost 0 bases and 4 bases respectively, with 7 bases between them. The CDR3 loop spans 13 amino acids. The CDR3 DNA is TGTGCCAGCAGCTTGGTGGCGTCAGAGACCCAGTACTTC. Encoded protein: CASSLVASETQYF. The full variable domain, rest sourced from reference TRBV5-6 and TRBJ2-5, is DAGVTQSPTHLIKTRGQQVTLRCSPKSGHDTVSWYQQALGQGPQFIFQYYEEEERQRGNFPDRFSGHQFPNYSSELNVNALLLGDSALYLCASSLVASETQYFGPGTRLLVL.

This clonotype was recorded many times. This rearrangement joins TRBV28 to TRBJ1-4; D is ambiguous. The germline CDR1 and CDR2 sequences are MDHEN and SYDVKM. Trimming left V 5 bases short and J 0 bases short, with 13 bases between. This CDR3 is built from 16 residues. As DNA, the CDR3 is TGTGCCAGCAGTCAGTTCATCGTTGCAACTAATGAAAAACTGTTTTTT. Protein sequence: CASSQFIVATNEKLFF.

This clonotype has at least ten counts. This chain links TRBV12-3 or TRBV12-4 with TRBJ2-5; weak D call: TRBD2 (6 bases). Trimming cost V 1 base and J 5 bases, with 14 bases left between them. This CDR3 has 15 amino acids. DNA for the CDR3: TGTGCCAGCAGTTTAGGGAGGCGCGGGGAGGAGACCCAGTACTTC. Amino acid sequence: CASSLGRRGEETQYF.

In its sample, this clonotype was seen many times. J is TRBJ2-3 and V is TRBV7-2; D could derive from TRBD1 or TRBD2 (5 bases each). The CDR3 has 13 residues. CDR1 and CDR2 (germline): SGHTA, FQGNSA. V lost 3 bases and J 3 bases, leaving 7 bases between the germline ends. The CDR3 spells CASSFGATDTQYF. For the CDR3, the DNA is TGTGCCAGCAGCTTCGGGGCGACAGATACGCAGTATTTT.

This clonotype was recorded many times. The rearrangement joins TRBV6-2 or TRBV6-3 to TRBJ1-2; 8 bases line up with TRBD1. The germline V gene encodes CDR1 MNHEY and CDR2 SVGEGT. The CDR3 consists of 14 residues. V was clipped by 6 bases and J by 6 bases; unmatched bases: 9. CDR3 DNA: TGTGCCAGCAGAGGACAGGGAGAGAGCAATGGCTACACCTTC. It translates to CASRGQGESNGYTF.

Ten or more counts support this clonotype. The rearrangement joins TRBV20-1 to TRBJ2-7; TRBD2 is a possible D gene (6 bases). V was clipped by 4 bases and J by 7 bases, with 14 bases between them. The CDR3 runs 12 residues. Germline CDR1 DFQATT, CDR2 SNEGSKA (reference sequence). CDR3 sequence: CSAKRVLGEQYF. The CDR3 DNA is TGCAGTGCTAAGCGGGTCCTAGGAGAGCAGTACTTC.